These T cell receptor beta chains were read from a single sample in a study of blood T cell repertoires in COVID-19. Assay: immunoSEQ multiplex PCR; the TCRdb copy retains only in-frame clones and omits some. This repertoire shows about 140,000 clones, 60% to 85% found once; its top ten account for over 8.5%. Sequencing was done on a sample of peripheral blood. These receptors were obtained from a man between 45 and 60 years old with active or convalescent COVID-19. The CDR3 runs from the conserved cysteine through the conserved F or W. The order of the fields is V gene, J gene, D gene, clone size, CDR3 DNA, CDR3 protein. The D gene is left open where the match is weak. Clone size is stated in some rows and not others, as once, few, many or a class when expanded.

V: TRBV5-1; J: TRBJ2-7; D: TRBD2; size: .; DNA: TGCGCCAGCAGCTTGGCTCCGGGACTAGCGACCTACGAGCAGTACTTC; CDR3: CASSLAPGLATYEQYF
V: TRBV3-1/TRBV3-2; J: TRBJ1-4; D: .; size: .; DNA: TGTGCCAGCAGCCCCTACGTGGGCAGTGCAACTAATGAAAAACTGTTTTTT; CDR3: CASSPYVGSATNEKLFF
V: TRBV6-6; J: TRBJ1-5; D: TRBD1; size: few; DNA: TGTGCCAGCAGTCTTACAGGGGCCGCGAATCAGCCCCAGCATTTT; CDR3: CASSLTGAANQPQHF
V: TRBV4-1; J: TRBJ2-3; D: TRBD2; size: .; DNA: TGCGCCAGCAGCCATACTAGCGGGGCTCGGGATACGCAGTATTTT; CDR3: CASSHTSGARDTQYF
V: TRBV3-1/TRBV3-2; J: TRBJ2-5; D: TRBD2; size: .; DNA: TGTGCCAGCAGCCTGGGACTAGCGGGAGGGTCGACCAAAGAGACCCAGTACTTC; CDR3: CASSLGLAGGSTKETQYF
V: TRBV18; J: TRBJ2-1; D: .; size: .; DNA: TGTGCCAGCTCACCACGGGTCGGGAGAGCCTACAATGAGCAGTTCTTC; CDR3: CASSPRVGRAYNEQFF
V: TRBV14; J: TRBJ2-6; D: TRBD2; size: .; DNA: TGTGCCAGCAGCCGCTCGGGGGGGACTGGGGCCAACGTCCTGACTTTC; CDR3: CASSRSGGTGANVLTF
V: TRBV4-1; J: TRBJ2-7; D: .; size: .; DNA: TGCGCCAGCAGCCACGGACTACAGGCTTACGAGCAGTACTTC; CDR3: CASSHGLQAYEQYF
V: TRBV3-1/TRBV3-2; J: TRBJ2-5; D: .; size: .; DNA: TGTGCCAGCAGCCAAGTTGGTAGCGGTATATTGGAGACCCAGTACTTC; CDR3: CASSQVGSGILETQYF
V: TRBV13; J: TRBJ1-6; D: TRBD1; size: .; DNA: TGTGCCAGCAGCACCCCGACAGGGGATAATTCACCCCTCCACTTT; CDR3: CASSTPTGDNSPLHF
V: TRBV9; J: TRBJ2-3; D: TRBD1; size: .; DNA: TGTGCCAGCAGCGTAGGTTGGGACAGACCTTGGGATACGCAGTATTTT; CDR3: CASSVGWDRPWDTQYF
V: TRBV18; J: TRBJ1-5; D: .; size: .; DNA: TGTGCCAGCTCACGTTTGTATAGCAATCAGCCCCAGCATTTT; CDR3: CASSRLYSNQPQHF
V: TRBV30; J: TRBJ2-1; D: TRBD2; size: .; DNA: TGTGCCTGGAGTATGGGACTAGCGGGTTCTCCGTTCTTC; CDR3: CAWSMGLAGSPFF
V: TRBV11-3; J: TRBJ2-7; D: .; size: .; DNA: TGTGCCAGCAGCTTACTCTCGGACAGCTACGAGCAGTACTTC; CDR3: CASSLLSDSYEQYF
V: TRBV9; J: TRBJ1-5; D: .; size: .; DNA: TGTGCCAGCAGCGCCGGGACACTGAATCAGCCCCAGCATTTT; CDR3: CASSAGTLNQPQHF
V: TRBV28; J: TRBJ1-4; D: .; size: .; DNA: TGTGCCAGCAGTTCGGGGGGGAGAACTAATGAAAAACTGTTTTTT; CDR3: CASSSGGRTNEKLFF
V: TRBV3-1/TRBV3-2; J: TRBJ2-7; D: .; size: .; DNA: TGTGCCAGCAGCCAAGAAGCGGCCCTGAGGGAGCAGTACTTC; CDR3: CASSQEAALREQYF
V: TRBV27; J: TRBJ2-7; D: .; size: .; DNA: TGTGCCAGCAGCCTCTGGGGGGGGGCAGGCTCCTACGAGCAGTACTTC; CDR3: CASSLWGGAGSYEQYF
V: TRBV27; J: TRBJ2-3; D: TRBD2; size: .; DNA: TGTGCCAGCACGGATCTAGCGGGAGCGGGGGCCACAGATACGCAGTATTTT; CDR3: CASTDLAGAGATDTQYF
V: TRBV5-1; J: TRBJ1-3; D: .; size: .; DNA: TGCGCCAGCAGCCTAGGGAGCGGCTCTGGAAACACCATATATTTT; CDR3: CASSLGSGSGNTIYF
V: TRBV7-7; J: TRBJ2-7; D: TRBD1; size: .; DNA: TGTGCTAGCAGCCGTGGACAGGGGAGCTCCTACGAGCAGTACTTC; CDR3: CASSRGQGSSYEQYF
V: TRBV28; J: TRBJ1-4; D: TRBD1; size: .; DNA: TGTGCCAGCAGTCCTTCTTTGGACAGGGGTTATGAAAAACTGTTTTTT; CDR3: CASSPSLDRGYEKLFF